The 4 T cell receptor beta chains listed next were all sequenced from one sample in a study of CD4 T cells in relation to SARS-CoV-2 and coronaviruses. TCRdb's table, derived via immunoSEQ multiplex PCR, lists solely in-frame clones and lacks some. The data hold about 56,000 clones, with 92% observed a single time. Sequencing was done on a sample of naive CD4+ T cells from PBMCs. The sample's subset: naive CD4+ T cells isolated by negative enrichment. Source of these receptors: an adult with COVID-19.

This clone appeared a few times. The rearrangement joins TRBV27 to TRBJ1-6; TRBD1 is a possible D gene (5 bases). With 5 bases removed from V and 8 bases from J, the gap between germline ends came to 13 bases. The CDR3 consists of 14 residues. Germline assignment: CDR1 MNHEY and CDR2 SMNVEV (reference sequence). CDR3 DNA: TGTGCCAGCAGTACACCGGGACGATATTCACCCCTCCACTTT. Residues: CASSTPGRYSPLHF.

The chain joins TRBV6-6 to TRBJ2-3; D perhaps matches TRBD2 (6 bases). This CDR3 is built from 14 residues. Germline CDR1 and CDR2: MNHNY and SVGAGI (reference sequence). The germline V and J ends were trimmed by 2 bases and 4 bases, with 10 bases remaining between them. The CDR3 loop is CASSYGGRPDTQYF. The CDR3 DNA is TGTGCCAGCAGTTACGGAGGGCGACCAGATACGCAGTATTTT.

The chain joins TRBV11-2 to TRBJ2-5; D is possibly TRBD2 (5 bases). CDR3 size: 15 residues. V was shortened by 5 bases and J by 2 bases, with 15 bases between the two germline ends. CDR1 and CDR2 (germline): SGHAT, FQNNGV. The chain's CDR3 is CASSPDSGYQETQYF. In DNA form, the CDR3 reads TGTGCCAGCAGCCCGGACTCGGGGTATCAAGAGACCCAGTACTTC.

V and J are TRBV21-1 and TRBJ2-7; the table's D call, TRBD2, was not checked against the DNA. TRBV21-1 is a known pseudogene. The CDR3 is 15 amino acids. DNA of the CDR3: TGTGCCAGCAGCAAATCCCTCGGGAGCTCCTACGAGCAGTACTTC. Translation gives CASSKSLGSSYEQYF.